The 5 T cell receptor beta chains presented below share a single source sample, sequenced in a study of Ad26.COV2.S vaccination and SARS-CoV-2 variants. Treatment in this sample: some 20 received Ad26.COV2.S at low or high dose, single or two shots; about 5 received placebo; per-sample allocation not given. Vaccine and placebo recipients were sampled on day 63 after the first injection. Method: immunoSEQ multiplex PCR; TCRdb's copy keeps in-frame clones and lacks some. The table lists some 320,000 clones, 86% of them singletons. Sample: peripheral blood, taken in a trial of Ad26.COV2.S vaccine versus placebo. All receptors derive from a person aged 18-60 years who received the Ad26.COV2.S COVID-19 vaccine or a placebo.

V is TRBV11-2 and J is TRBJ1-4; D not certain. Trimming cost V 5 bases and J 7 bases, with 8 bases left between them. CDR1 SGHAT and CDR2 FQNNGV come from the germline V gene. The CDR3 extends over 12 amino acids. CDR3 region: CASSPPGEKLFF. Written as DNA, the CDR3 is TGTGCCAGCAGCCCCCCGGGTGAAAAACTGTTTTTT.

The chain is built from TRBV5-1 and TRBJ2-3; D could derive from TRBD1 or TRBD2 (6 bases each). The CDR3 extends over 15 amino acids. V gave up 0 bases and J gave up 2 bases, with 10 bases separating them. Germline V gene data show CDR1 as SGHRS and CDR2 as YFSETQ. The CDR3 loop is CASSLAGATTDTQYF. As DNA, the CDR3 is TGCGCCAGCAGCTTGGCGGGGGCCACCACAGATACGCAGTATTTT.

V gene TRBV18 combines with J gene TRBJ2-1; D remains unclear. V lost 0 bases to trimming and J lost 7 bases, with 16 bases between them. Looked up from germline, CDR1 is KGHSH and CDR2 is LQKENI. The CDR3 has 16 amino acids. CDR3 sequence: CASSPPSVYDGNEQFF. As DNA, the CDR3 is TGTGCCAGCTCACCACCAAGCGTCTACGATGGGAATGAGCAGTTCTTC.

The V and J genes are TRBV5-6 and TRBJ1-2; the match to TRBD1 covers 10 bases. CDR1 and CDR2 from the germline V gene are SGHDT and YYEEEE. V gave up 4 bases and J gave up 5 bases; unmatched junction bases: 5. This CDR3 is built from 14 residues. CDR3 loop: CASSLRTGGYGYTF. CDR3 sequence (DNA): TGTGCCAGCAGCCTCAGGACAGGGGGTTATGGCTACACCTTC.

This clone was observed a single time. The CDR3 here is CASSLGRSFYGYTF. Written as DNA, the CDR3 is TGTGCCAGCAGCCTGGGCAGAAGCTTTTATGGCTACACCTTC. The genes are TRBV3-1 (or the pseudogene TRBV3-2) and TRBJ1-2; D remains unclear. Looked up from germline, CDR1 is LGHDT and CDR2 is YNNKEL (reference sequence). The germline V and J ends were trimmed by 4 bases and 5 bases, with 14 bases remaining between them. CDR3 length: 14 residues.